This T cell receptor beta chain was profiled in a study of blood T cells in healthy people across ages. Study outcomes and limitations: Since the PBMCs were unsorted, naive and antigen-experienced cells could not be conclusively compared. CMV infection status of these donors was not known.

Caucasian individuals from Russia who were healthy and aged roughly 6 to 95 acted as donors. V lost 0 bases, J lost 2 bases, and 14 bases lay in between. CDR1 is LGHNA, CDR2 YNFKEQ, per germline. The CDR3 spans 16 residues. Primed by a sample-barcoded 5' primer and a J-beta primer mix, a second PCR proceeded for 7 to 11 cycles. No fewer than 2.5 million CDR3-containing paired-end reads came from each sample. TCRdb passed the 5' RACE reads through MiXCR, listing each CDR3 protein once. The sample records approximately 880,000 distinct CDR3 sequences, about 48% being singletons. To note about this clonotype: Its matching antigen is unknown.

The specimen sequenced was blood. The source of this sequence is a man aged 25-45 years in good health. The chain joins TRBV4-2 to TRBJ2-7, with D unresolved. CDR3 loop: CASSQDQLFLTYEQYF. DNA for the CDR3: TGTGCCAGCAGCCAAGATCAGTTATTCTTAACCTACGAGCAGTACTTC.